This is a list of T cell receptor beta chains from one sample in a study of identifying expanded T cells in peripheral blood. Generated by immunoSEQ multiplex PCR, the TCRdb table keeps only in-frame clones and is missing some. The sample contains 120,000 or so clones, roughly 82% of which appear only once. Sequenced sample: blood. These receptors were taken from a person between 18 and 75 years old in good health. Both conserved end residues are part of each CDR3.

V: TRBV7-2
CDR3: CASRPGGGGVLSPLHF

V: TRBV2
CDR3: CASSLGQVNYGYTF

V: TRBV7-2
CDR3: CASSLEPVQETQYF

V: TRBV7-9
CDR3: CASSDGRGGVTEAFF

V: TRBV4-3
CDR3: CASSFLPTRGRNGYTF

V: TRBV19
CDR3: CASNGAGANTGELFF

V: TRBV4-3
CDR3: CASSQARGLQFPNEQFF

V: TRBV7-7
CDR3: CASSPSRETQYF

V: TRBV6-5
CDR3: CASSYIPGYEQYF

V: TRBV6-1
CDR3: CASSGQGNTEAFF

V: TRBV7-8
CDR3: CASSFSLVLLGGQGEGSPLHF

V: TRBV30
CDR3: CAWRKTSGGTEAFF

V: TRBV7-7
CDR3: CASSLSGAQETQYF

V: TRBV6-1
CDR3: CATLRTGQRYEQYF

V: TRBV4-3
CDR3: CASSQGQGLNTEAFF

V: TRBV7-2
CDR3: CASSSRANTEAFF

V: TRBV10-3
CDR3: CAIQGLLNQPQHF

V: TRBV5-5
CDR3: CASSSQGAEQFF